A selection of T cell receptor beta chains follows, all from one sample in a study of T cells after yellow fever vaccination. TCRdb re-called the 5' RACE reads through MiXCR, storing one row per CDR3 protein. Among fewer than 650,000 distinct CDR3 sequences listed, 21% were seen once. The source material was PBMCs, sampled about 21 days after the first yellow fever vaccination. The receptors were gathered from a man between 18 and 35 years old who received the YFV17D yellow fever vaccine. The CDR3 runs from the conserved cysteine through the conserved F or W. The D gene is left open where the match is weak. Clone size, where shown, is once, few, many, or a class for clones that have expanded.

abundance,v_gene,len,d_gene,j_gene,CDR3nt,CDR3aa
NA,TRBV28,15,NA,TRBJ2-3,TGTGCCAGCAGTTCGGGGGCTGTGAGCACAGATACGCAGTATTTT,CASSSGAVSTDTQYF
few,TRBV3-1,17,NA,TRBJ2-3,TGTGCCAGCAGCCAAGATTCGTGGACTACCTACACAGATACGCAGTATTTT,CASSQDSWTTYTDTQYF
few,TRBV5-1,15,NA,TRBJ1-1,TGCGCCAGCAGCTTAATAGGGCAGAGGAACACTGAAGCTTTCTTT,CASSLIGQRNTEAFF
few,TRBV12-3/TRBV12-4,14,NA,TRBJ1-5,TGTGCCAGCAGTTTAGGGGGGGCCCGGCAGCCCCAGCATTTT,CASSLGGARQPQHF
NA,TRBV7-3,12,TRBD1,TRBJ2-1,TGTGCCAGCAGCTTAACCGGGACAGAGAAGTTCTTC,CASSLTGTEKFF
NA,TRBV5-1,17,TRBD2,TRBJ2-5,TGCGCCAGCAGCCTGACTAGCGGGGGCCGGTACCAAGAGACCCAGTACTTC,CASSLTSGGRYQETQYF
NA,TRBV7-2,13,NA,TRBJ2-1,TGTGCCAGCAGCGCGAAGGGGCTCAATGAGCAGTTCTTC,CASSAKGLNEQFF
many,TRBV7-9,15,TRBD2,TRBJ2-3,TGTGCCAGCAGCTTAACTAGCGGGGCGCCAGATACGCAGTATTTT,CASSLTSGAPDTQYF
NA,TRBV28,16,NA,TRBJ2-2,TGTGCCAGCAACCAAGGTGGGGGCGGGAACACCGGGGAGCTGTTTTTT,CASNQGGGGNTGELFF
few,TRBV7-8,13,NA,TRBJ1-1,TGTGCCAGCAGAGAAGACGGGAACACTGAAGCTTTCTTT,CASREDGNTEAFF
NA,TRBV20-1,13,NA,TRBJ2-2,TGCAGTGCTAGACTCGGGTCCACCGGGGAGCTGTTTTTT,CSARLGSTGELFF
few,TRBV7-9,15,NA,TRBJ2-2,TGTGCCAGCAGCTTAGGAGTGACAGTGGCCGGGGAGCTGTTTTTT,CASSLGVTVAGELFF
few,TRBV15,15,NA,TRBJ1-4,TGTGCCACCAGCAGAGAATACAGTAAGAATGAAAAACTGTTTTTT,CATSREYSKNEKLFF
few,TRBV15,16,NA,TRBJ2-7,TGTGCCACCAGCAGAGATCGGGCGGGGACCTCCTACGAGCAGTACTTC,CATSRDRAGTSYEQYF
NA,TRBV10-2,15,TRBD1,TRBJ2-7,TGCGCCAGCAGTTTACCCCCGGGACAGTCCTACGAGCAGTACTTC,CASSLPPGQSYEQYF
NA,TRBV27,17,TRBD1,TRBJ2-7,TGTGCCAGCAGTTTACGCCCCCCCGGGACAGACCATTACGAGCAGTACTTC,CASSLRPPGTDHYEQYF
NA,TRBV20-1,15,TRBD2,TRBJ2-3,TGCAGTGCATACCGGACTAGCGGAAGCACAGATACGCAGTATTTT,CSAYRTSGSTDTQYF
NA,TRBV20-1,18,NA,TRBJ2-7,TGCAGTGCTACCCCCGCCCACAGAACCCAACCCTCTTCGGGCGAGCAGTACTTC,CSATPAHRTQPSSGEQYF
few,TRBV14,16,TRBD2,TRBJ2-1,TGTGCCAGCAGCCACATCCTAGCGGGGGTTCACAATGAGCAGTTCTTC,CASSHILAGVHNEQFF
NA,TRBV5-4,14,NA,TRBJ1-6,TGTGCCAGCAGCTTGGGGCGGTTGGAATCACCCCTCCACTTT,CASSLGRLESPLHF
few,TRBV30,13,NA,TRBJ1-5,TGTGCCTGGAACTCAAACAAGGATCAGCCCCAGCATTTT,CAWNSNKDQPQHF
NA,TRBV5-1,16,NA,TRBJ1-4,TGCGCCAGCAGCTTGGGATGGTCACAAGCTAATGAAAAACTGTTTTTT,CASSLGWSQANEKLFF
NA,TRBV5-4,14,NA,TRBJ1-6,TGTGCCACAAGCCTCATAGGGGACAATTCACCCCTCCACTTT,CATSLIGDNSPLHF
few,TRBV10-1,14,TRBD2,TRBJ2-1,TGCGCCAGCAGTGAGAGCGGGGGGGCCCTTGAGCAGTTCTTC,CASSESGGALEQFF
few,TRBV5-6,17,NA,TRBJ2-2,TGTGCCAGCAGCTTGTCGTTAAGCCCGCCGAACACCGGGGAGCTGTTTTTT,CASSLSLSPPNTGELFF
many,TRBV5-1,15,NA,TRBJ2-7,TGCGCCAGCAGCTTGGCCGGGGTAGAAGGCTACGAGCAGTACTTC,CASSLAGVEGYEQYF